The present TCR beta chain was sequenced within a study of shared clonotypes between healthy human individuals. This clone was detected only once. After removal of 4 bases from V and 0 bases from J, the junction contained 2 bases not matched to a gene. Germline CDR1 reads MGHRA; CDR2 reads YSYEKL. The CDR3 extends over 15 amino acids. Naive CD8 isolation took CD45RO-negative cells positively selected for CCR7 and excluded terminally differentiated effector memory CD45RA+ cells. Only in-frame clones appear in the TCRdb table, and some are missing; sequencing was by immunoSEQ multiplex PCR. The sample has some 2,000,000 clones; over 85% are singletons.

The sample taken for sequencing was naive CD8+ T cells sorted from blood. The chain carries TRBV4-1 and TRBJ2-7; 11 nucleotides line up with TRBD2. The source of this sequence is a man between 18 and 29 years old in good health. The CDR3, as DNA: TGCGCCAGCAGCCTAGCGGGGGGGAACTCCTACGAGCAGTACTTC. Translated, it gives CASSLAGGNSYEQYF.